The text below deals with one T cell receptor beta chain. What it binds is not known. This sample is part of a study of blood T cells in healthy people across ages. Study-level findings and limits: With age, beta diversity per million T cells declined roughly linearly, significantly by 30 to 40. With donor CMV status unknown, expanded clonotype changes were possibly confounded. Naive T cell percentage and TCR beta diversity correlated strongly.

CDR3 length: 14 amino acids. V was clipped by 8 bases and J by 7 bases; unmatched bases: 10. Then a second PCR, running roughly 7 to 11 cycles, was carried out with a sample-barcoded 5' primer and a J-beta primer mix. Every cDNA was tagged by a template-switch adaptor with 12 random nucleotides. One entry per CDR3 protein results from TCRdb running MiXCR on the 5' RACE reads. The table has some 750,000 distinct CDR3 sequences, about 20% seen once. Sequenced material: blood. The gene calls are TRBV12-3 or TRBV12-4 and TRBJ1-1; 10 nucleotides line up with TRBD1. The clonotype was recovered from a man in his 70s in good health. CDR3 sequence (DNA): TGTGCCAGCCGGGACAGGGGCCTGAAAGATGAAGCTTTCTTT. This codes for CASRDRGLKDEAFF.